This T cell receptor beta chain appears in the sequencing data of a study of molecular identifiers for immune sequencing clone quantification. Regarding the study as a whole: Over 99% of effector molecules, yet under 1% of naive-cell molecules, were held by clones above 20 RNA copies.

The V gene lost 6 bases and the J gene lost 3 bases, with 11 bases spanning the gap. The germline gives CDR1 LNHDA, CDR2 SQIVND (reference sequence). The CDR3 has 13 amino acids. Details on this clonotype: The target antigen is unknown.

Using a CD8+CD4-CCR7+CD45RA+ phenotype, naive CD8 T cells were sorted. Methods described previously, with TCR primers listed, were used for bulk TCR libraries. TCRdb re-analysed the PCR reads in MiXCR, keeping a single row per CDR3 protein. This sample has about 640,000 distinct CDR3 sequences, with 20% found just once. Sample: naive CD8+ T cells from blood, with Jurkat cell RNA spiked in. Subset indicated: FACS-sorted CD8+CD4-CCR7+CD45RA+ naive T cells. The chain carries TRBV19 and TRBJ1-1; D gene ambiguous. The TCR sequence derives from a human donor in good health. Some libraries in this study had Jurkat cell RNA spiked in. CDR3 sequence: CASSNGIYTEAFF. The DNA for the CDR3 is TGTGCCAGTAGCAACGGAATTTACACTGAAGCTTTCTTT.